These T cell receptor beta chains were read from a single sample in a study of regulatory T cells in long-lasting Graves disease. One entry per CDR3 protein, called by TCRdb with MiXCR from the multiplex PCR reads. The profile shows about 660,000 distinct CDR3 sequences, around 30% of them singletons. Material: peripheral blood mononuclear cells (PBMCs), obtained when the disease was refractory, from a patient treated with antithyroid drugs. The source of these receptors is a female donor with Graves disease. CDR3s leave out the opening cysteine and the closing phenylalanine or tryptophan.

v_call cdr3_aa
TRBV11-2 ASSLDTRGNTIY
TRBV6-2/TRBV6-3 ASIFGGTGNTIY
TRBV3-1 ASSHPKEKLF
TRBV20-1 SAVDRRETQY
TRBV6-9 ASSWRQGAPPWSHEQY
TRBV20-1 SAGQGPRGEKLF
TRBV9 ASSVDGRVGNQPQH
TRBV5-1 ASSLTPQGGTEAF
TRBV9 ASSPRSRERGYT
TRBV12-5 ASGFTLGTAMNTEAF
TRBV6-1 ASSEAQGAGYT
TRBV28 ASDRGHGYT
TRBV7-9 ASSSRLARSYEQY
TRBV15 ATSRDGGGSLGYGYT
TRBV6-4 ASSERGGSGGNQPQH
TRBV7-2 ASSTSGNGAYGYT
TRBV6-1 ASSEDRHLHQPQH
TRBV15 ATNRGESLQH
TRBV5-4 ASSLEASVEQY
TRBV5-1 ASRLPTRGNGEQY
TRBV12-3/TRBV12-4 ASSFGTDNSPLH
TRBV6-1 ASRDREGTEAF
TRBV29-1 SVGARVGQPQH
TRBV7-6 ASSSEGLAGVGETQY
TRBV7-9 ASSPASITQY
TRBV12-3/TRBV12-4 ASSSQPIEAF
TRBV29-1 SGGTPNYGYT
TRBV7-3 ASSRRGRERVYEQY